This is a list of T cell receptor beta chains from one sample in a study of blood T cell repertoires in COVID-19. Only in-frame clones appear in the TCRdb table, and some are missing; sequencing was by immunoSEQ multiplex PCR. In the table there are about 250,000 clones, approximately 84% of which are singletons. Sequencing used peripheral blood. These receptors all come from a man aged 45-60 years with active or convalescent COVID-19. Both conserved end residues are part of each CDR3. The D gene is left open where the match is weak. Only some rows state a clone size, as once, few, many or a class for expanded clones.

CDR3nt: TGTGCCAGCAGTGAAGGTAGGGGTAATGAGCAGTTCTTC
CDR3aa: CASSEGRGNEQFF
d_gene: -
v_gene: TRBV6-1
j_gene: TRBJ2-1
abundance: -

CDR3nt: TGTGCCAGCAGCTTGGCGGGGTTCAATCAGCCCCAGCATTTT
CDR3aa: CASSLAGFNQPQHF
d_gene: -
v_gene: TRBV5-4
j_gene: TRBJ1-5
abundance: -

CDR3nt: TGCGCCAGCAGCCCTATTCGAGGGCGGGACACTGAAGCTTTCTTT
CDR3aa: CASSPIRGRDTEAFF
d_gene: -
v_gene: TRBV5-1
j_gene: TRBJ1-1
abundance: -

CDR3nt: TGTGCCACCCAGGGGAACTCTGGAAACACCATATATTTT
CDR3aa: CATQGNSGNTIYF
d_gene: -
v_gene: TRBV24-1
j_gene: TRBJ1-3
abundance: -

CDR3nt: TGTGCCAGCAGCTCGGGGGGACTTCCCACAGATACGCAGTATTTT
CDR3aa: CASSSGGLPTDTQYF
d_gene: TRBD2
v_gene: TRBV7-2
j_gene: TRBJ2-3
abundance: once

CDR3nt: TGTGCCAGCAGCTTCGGTGGCGGGGAGCTGTTTTTT
CDR3aa: CASSFGGGELFF
d_gene: -
v_gene: TRBV7-3
j_gene: TRBJ2-2
abundance: -

CDR3nt: TGTGCCAGCAGCCAGGGACAGGCGATCTACAATGAGCAGTTCTTC
CDR3aa: CASSQGQAIYNEQFF
d_gene: TRBD1
v_gene: TRBV11-2
j_gene: TRBJ2-1
abundance: -

CDR3nt: TGCGCCAGCAGCGGAGGAGCGAACACTGAAGCTTTCTTT
CDR3aa: CASSGGANTEAFF
d_gene: -
v_gene: TRBV5-1
j_gene: TRBJ1-1
abundance: -

CDR3nt: TGTGCCAGCAGTAACTCGAAAACAGTCGAGCAGTACTTC
CDR3aa: CASSNSKTVEQYF
d_gene: -
v_gene: TRBV6-2/TRBV6-3
j_gene: TRBJ2-7
abundance: -

CDR3nt: TGTGCCAGCAGTAGCGCCTACGAGCAGTACTTC
CDR3aa: CASSSAYEQYF
d_gene: -
v_gene: TRBV6-2/TRBV6-3
j_gene: TRBJ2-7
abundance: once

CDR3nt: TGCGCCAGCAGTACACCGACAGATTTTAACATGAACACTGAAGCTTTCTTT
CDR3aa: CASSTPTDFNMNTEAFF
d_gene: -
v_gene: TRBV10-1
j_gene: TRBJ1-1
abundance: -

CDR3nt: TGTGCCAGCAGCGCGGGGGGACCTATGGAGACCCAGTACTTC
CDR3aa: CASSAGGPMETQYF
d_gene: TRBD2
v_gene: TRBV5-5
j_gene: TRBJ2-5
abundance: -

CDR3nt: TGTGCCACCTCGGACAGGGAGGGTGAAAAACTGTTTTTT
CDR3aa: CATSDREGEKLFF
d_gene: TRBD1
v_gene: TRBV27
j_gene: TRBJ1-4
abundance: -

CDR3nt: TGTGCCAGCAGCGGAATGATAGACAGGGCCTACTATGGCTACACCTTC
CDR3aa: CASSGMIDRAYYGYTF
d_gene: TRBD1
v_gene: TRBV9
j_gene: TRBJ1-2
abundance: few

CDR3nt: TGTGCCAGCAGTTTCCGACAGGCAGATACGCAGTATTTT
CDR3aa: CASSFRQADTQYF
d_gene: -
v_gene: TRBV12-3/TRBV12-4
j_gene: TRBJ2-3
abundance: -

CDR3nt: TGTGCCAGCAGTGGGGCCACCAGCAATCAGCCCCAGCATTTT
CDR3aa: CASSGATSNQPQHF
d_gene: -
v_gene: TRBV2
j_gene: TRBJ1-5
abundance: -

CDR3nt: TGTGCCAGCAGCCCAGGACTAGCGGGGATTGAGCAGTTCTTC
CDR3aa: CASSPGLAGIEQFF
d_gene: TRBD2
v_gene: TRBV9
j_gene: TRBJ2-1
abundance: few

CDR3nt: TGTGCCAGCAGCTTAGCCTCTCAGGGAGGTGGCTACACCTTC
CDR3aa: CASSLASQGGGYTF
d_gene: -
v_gene: TRBV7-2
j_gene: TRBJ1-2
abundance: -

CDR3nt: TGTGCCACCAGTGACCCCAGGGGTGAGCAGTTCTTC
CDR3aa: CATSDPRGEQFF
d_gene: -
v_gene: TRBV24-1
j_gene: TRBJ2-1
abundance: -

CDR3nt: TGCGCCAGCAGCCGGGACAGGGCTTCAGATACGCAGTATTTT
CDR3aa: CASSRDRASDTQYF
d_gene: TRBD1
v_gene: TRBV5-1
j_gene: TRBJ2-3
abundance: -

CDR3nt: TGTGCCAGCAGCTTCGGGACAGGGGGTCTCTACAATGAGCAGTTCTTC
CDR3aa: CASSFGTGGLYNEQFF
d_gene: TRBD1
v_gene: TRBV7-6
j_gene: TRBJ2-1
abundance: -

CDR3nt: TGTGCCAGCAGCGATGGACTGTTACAAGAGACCCAGTACTTC
CDR3aa: CASSDGLLQETQYF
d_gene: -
v_gene: TRBV6-2/TRBV6-3
j_gene: TRBJ2-5
abundance: -

CDR3nt: TGTGCCAGCAGCTTAGTCGGGGGAGAAGCTTTCTTT
CDR3aa: CASSLVGGEAFF
d_gene: -
v_gene: TRBV11-3
j_gene: TRBJ1-1
abundance: -

CDR3nt: TGTGCCAGCAGCCTCCAATTTACTAGCGGGGGATACGCCGGGGAGCTGTTTTTT
CDR3aa: CASSLQFTSGGYAGELFF
d_gene: TRBD2
v_gene: TRBV3-1/TRBV3-2
j_gene: TRBJ2-2
abundance: -

CDR3nt: TGCGCCAGCAGCGGGAGGGGGACCTTTAGCAATCAGCCCCAGCATTTT
CDR3aa: CASSGRGTFSNQPQHF
d_gene: -
v_gene: TRBV5-1
j_gene: TRBJ1-5
abundance: -

CDR3nt: TGTGCCAGCACTTGGGGGGGGCCCGGGGAGCTGTTTTTT
CDR3aa: CASTWGGPGELFF
d_gene: -
v_gene: TRBV27
j_gene: TRBJ2-2
abundance: -

CDR3nt: TGTGCCAGCAGATCCGGACTGGTTGACTATGGCTACACCTTC
CDR3aa: CASRSGLVDYGYTF
d_gene: -
v_gene: TRBV2
j_gene: TRBJ1-2
abundance: -

CDR3nt: TGCAGCGGGCGGACAGGGCCTGGCTACACCTTC
CDR3aa: CSGRTGPGYTF
d_gene: TRBD1
v_gene: TRBV29-1
j_gene: TRBJ1-2
abundance: -

CDR3nt: TGTGCCAGCAGCTTAGATCCCCGGGGGAACACTGAAGCTTTCTTT
CDR3aa: CASSLDPRGNTEAFF
d_gene: -
v_gene: TRBV11-2
j_gene: TRBJ1-1
abundance: -

CDR3nt: TGTGCCAGCAGTTTACAGGGGGCCGGGGGCTACACCTTC
CDR3aa: CASSLQGAGGYTF
d_gene: TRBD1
v_gene: TRBV12-3/TRBV12-4
j_gene: TRBJ1-2
abundance: once